A selection of T cell receptor beta chains follows, all from one sample in a study of cytomegalovirus exposure and HLA in healthy donors. The method was immunoSEQ multiplex PCR; TCRdb's version includes in-frame clones alone and lacks a portion of them. The sample includes some 110,000 clones, 76% of them seen just once. The specimen sequenced was PBMCs. The receptors were gathered from a man aged 50 to 60 in good health and CMV-seronegative. The CDR3 runs from the conserved cysteine through the conserved F or W. A D gene is named only where the DNA matches it firmly. Some rows mark clone size as missing; the rest say once, few, many or name a class of expanded clone.

CDR3aa | CDR3nt | abundance | j_gene | d_gene | v_gene
CASSHSALRGSHISSPLHF | TGCGCCAGCAGTCATTCCGCTCTGAGGGGGTCGCATATAAGTTCACCCCTCCACTTT | NA | TRBJ1-6 | NA | TRBV23-1
CASSSGQLGTDTQYF | TGTGCCAGCAGCTCCGGACAGCTTGGCACAGATACGCAGTATTTT | NA | TRBJ2-3 | NA | TRBV7-9
CASSTDTEAFF | TGTGCCAGCAGTACGGACACTGAAGCTTTCTTT | few | TRBJ1-1 | NA | TRBV7-8
CASSPTGDHPSSYNEQFF | TGTGCCAGCAGCCCGACAGGGGATCATCCTAGCTCCTACAATGAGCAGTTCTTC | NA | TRBJ2-1 | TRBD1 | TRBV7-6
CASSLFGGGARGGTDTQYF | TGTGCCAGCAGCTTATTTGGCGGGGGGGCAAGAGGTGGCACAGATACGCAGTATTTT | NA | TRBJ2-3 | TRBD2 | TRBV7-6
CASSSVNSGNTIYF | TGTGCCAGCAGCTCTGTAAACTCTGGAAACACCATATATTTT | NA | TRBJ1-3 | NA | TRBV6-5
CASTNRGAYNEQFF | TGTGCCAGCACCAACAGGGGGGCCTACAATGAGCAGTTCTTC | NA | TRBJ2-1 | TRBD1 | TRBV11-2
CASSPGQGQFF | TGTGCCAGCAGCCCCGGACAGGGGCAGTTCTTC | NA | TRBJ2-1 | TRBD1 | TRBV7-9
CASRLQGNYGYTF | TGTGCCAGCAGGTTACAGGGGAACTATGGCTACACCTTC | few | TRBJ1-2 | TRBD1 | TRBV6-5
CASTLNRDTDPSNQPQHF | TGTGCCAGTACCCTAAATCGAGATACAGACCCTAGCAATCAGCCCCAGCATTTT | NA | TRBJ1-5 | NA | TRBV19
CAISESPIRSGRNTIYF | TGTGCCATCAGTGAGTCCCCTATCCGGTCGGGTAGAAACACCATATATTTT | NA | TRBJ1-3 | NA | TRBV10-3
CASSLFLTGSFPEAFF | TGTGCCAGCAGTTTATTTTTGACAGGGTCATTTCCTGAAGCTTTCTTT | NA | TRBJ1-1 | TRBD1 | TRBV28
CASRTDTSNYGYTF | TGTGCCAGCAGAACGGACACTTCTAACTATGGCTACACCTTC | NA | TRBJ1-2 | NA | TRBV6-5
CASSVAWTEPYEQFF | TGTGCCAGCAGCGTAGCTTGGACAGAGCCTTATGAGCAGTTCTTC | NA | TRBJ2-1 | NA | TRBV9
CASSPLDMGQPYGYTF | TGTGCCAGCAGCCCCCTCGACATGGGACAGCCCTATGGCTACACCTTC | NA | TRBJ1-2 | TRBD1 | TRBV27
CASSQGTGERTDTQYF | TGCGCCAGCAGCCAGGGGACAGGGGAGAGGACAGATACGCAGTATTTT | NA | TRBJ2-3 | TRBD1 | TRBV4-3
CASSEWGTMNTEAFF | TGTGCCAGCAGTGAATGGGGCACCATGAACACTGAAGCTTTCTTT | few | TRBJ1-1 | NA | TRBV6-1
CASSGDREVGYTF | TGTGCCAGCAGCGGTGACAGGGAGGTTGGCTACACCTTC | NA | TRBJ1-2 | TRBD1 | TRBV5-4
CASSVGGRGTDTQYF | TGTGCCAGCAGCGTTGGAGGAAGGGGCACAGATACGCAGTATTTT | NA | TRBJ2-3 | NA | TRBV9